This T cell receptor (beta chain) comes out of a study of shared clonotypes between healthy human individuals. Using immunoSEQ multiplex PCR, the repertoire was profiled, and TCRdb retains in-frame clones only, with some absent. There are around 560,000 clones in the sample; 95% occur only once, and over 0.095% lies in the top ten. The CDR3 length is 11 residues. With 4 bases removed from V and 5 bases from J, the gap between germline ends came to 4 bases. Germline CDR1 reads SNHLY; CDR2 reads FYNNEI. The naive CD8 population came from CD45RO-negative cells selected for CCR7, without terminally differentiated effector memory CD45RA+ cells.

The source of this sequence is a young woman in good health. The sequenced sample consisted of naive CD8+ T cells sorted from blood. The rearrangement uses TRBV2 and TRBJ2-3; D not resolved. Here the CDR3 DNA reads TGTGCCAGCAGTGGGGAAGATACGCAGTATTTT. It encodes CASSGEDTQYF. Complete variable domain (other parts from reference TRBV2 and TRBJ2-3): EPEVTQTPSHQVTQMGQEVILRCVPISNHLYFYWYRQILGQKVEFLVSFYNNEISEKSEIFDDQFSVERPDGSNFTLKIRSTKLEDSAMYFCASSGEDTQYFGPGTRLTVL.